Given below is one T cell receptor beta chain in context. Repertoires were generated with immunoSEQ multiplex PCR, while TCRdb's copy carries only in-frame clones and drops some. The data contain roughly 290,000 clones, 84% of them singletons. Seattle's enrolled individuals joined amid active infection and were then monitored longitudinally. The CDR3 consists of 14 residues. V was trimmed by 2 bases and J by 10 bases, leaving 17 bases between them. Germline V gene data show CDR1 as MNHEY and CDR2 as SMNVEV (reference sequence). The record originates from a study of blood T cell repertoires in COVID-19. Study summary: Specimens from acute and convalescent COVID-19 originated in the United States, Italy and Spain.

The chain links TRBV27 to TRBJ1-1; D is undetermined. Sequenced sample: peripheral blood. The sequence was obtained from a person aged 65-85 years with COVID-19, enrolled during active disease. The CDR3: CASSLSGGRSGAFF. CDR3 in DNA: TGTGCCAGCAGTTTAAGTGGAGGTCGTTCGGGAGCTTTCTTT.